These 27 T cell receptor beta chains came from one sample sequenced in a study of blood T cells in healthy people across ages. Through a sample-barcoded 5' primer and a J-beta primer mix, a second PCR was run for roughly 7 to 11 cycles. Each CDR3 protein gets one entry after TCRdb re-called the 5' RACE reads with MiXCR. The sample shows approximately 730,000 distinct CDR3 sequences, roughly 50% of them seen only once. The sample was blood. These receptors all come from a man older than 75 in good health.

The rearrangement links TRBV7-4 to TRBJ2-7; no definite D call. The V end lost 1 base, the J end lost 7 bases, and 20 bases lay between the germline ends. Per the germline V gene, CDR1 is SGHVT and CDR2 is SQSDAQ. The CDR3 has 16 amino acids. The CDR3 DNA is TGTGCCAGCAGCTTAGGTTGCACGCAAACCTACAATGAGCAGTACTTC. This sequence encodes CASSLGCTQTYNEQYF.

In this sample, this clonotype turned up a few times. This sequence joins TRBV27 and TRBJ2-3, with 8 bases identical to TRBD2. The CDR3 spans 15 residues. Germline CDR1 is MNHEY and CDR2 is SMNVEV (reference sequence). After removal of 4 bases from V and 2 bases from J, the junction contained 5 bases not matched to a gene. CDR3 protein: CASSSLAANTDTQYF. CDR3 in DNA: TGTGCCAGCAGTTCACTAGCGGCTAACACAGATACGCAGTATTTT.

The chain links TRBV20-1 to TRBJ2-1; TRBD2 matches at 9 bases. In germline, CDR1 is DFQATT, CDR2 SNEGSKA (reference sequence). This CDR3 comprises 15 residues. V lost 4 bases to trimming and J lost 5 bases; unmatched junction nucleotides: 9. The CDR3 coding sequence is TGCAGTGCTAATTCGGGACTAGCCTCGAACAATGAGCAGTTCTTC. As protein: CSANSGLASNNEQFF.

The V and J genes are TRBV18 and TRBJ2-5; D is perhaps TRBD1 (5 bases). CDR3 length: 13 residues. Germline V gives CDR1 KGHSH, CDR2 LQKENI. With 3 bases removed from V and 5 bases from J, the gap between germline ends came to 10 bases. The CDR3 DNA reads TGTGCCAGCTCACCGCGACCAGGGGAGACCCAGTACTTC. This gives the protein CASSPRPGETQYF.

This clonotype turned up a few times. The V and J genes are TRBV28 and TRBJ2-5; 8 bases line up with TRBD2. The CDR3 covers 13 residues. V was clipped by 10 bases and J by 1 base; unmatched bases: 5. From germline, CDR1 is MDHEN and CDR2 SYDVKM. The CDR3 DNA sequence: TGTGCCAACGCGGGAGGCCCCCAAGAGACCCAGTACTTC. It translates to CANAGGPQETQYF. Full variable domain (missing parts from reference TRBV28 and TRBJ2-5): DVKVTQSSRYLVKRTGEKVFLECVQDMDHENMFWYRQDPGLGLRLIYFSYDVKMKEKGDIPEGYSVSREKKERFSLILESASTNQTSMYLCANAGGPQETQYFGPGTRLLVL.

This rearrangement joins TRBV10-3 to TRBJ2-2; 7 nucleotides match TRBD1. CDR1 is ENHRY and CDR2 is SYGVKD in the germline V gene. The CDR3 spans 15 residues. J was trimmed by 0 bases and V by 6 bases; bases with no gene match: 4. The CDR3 loop is CAIRRGQANTGELFF. The CDR3, as DNA: TGTGCCATCAGGAGGGGGCAGGCGAACACCGGGGAGCTGTTTTTT.

The gene calls are TRBV4-2 and TRBJ2-1, with 10 bases matching TRBD2. Germline assignment: CDR1 LGHNA and CDR2 YNFKEQ. The J segment lost 10 bases and the V segment lost 0 bases, leaving 30 bases of the junction unmatched. This CDR3 contains 23 residues. Here the CDR3 DNA reads TGTGCCAGCAGCCAAGAGCCGTGGGAAAGCGGGAGGGCTCTCCAACTTCGGCCCGGGGAGCAGTTCTTC. Its translation is CASSQEPWESGRALQLRPGEQFF.

The chain joins TRBV6-1 to TRBJ2-4; 9 bases fit TRBD2. The J call could be wrong; TRBJ2-5 is a better fit for the DNA end. The CDR3 length is 16 residues. From germline, CDR1 is MNHNS and CDR2 SASEGT. The CDR3 region has the DNA TGTGCCAGTCGCCGGCCCGGGCTAGCGGGAAAGGAGACCCAGTACTTC. Protein: CASRRPGLAGKETQYF.

As to this clonotype: One end of the junction does not line up with germline, which may come from a read error. The rearrangement joins TRBV18 to TRBJ1-4; maybe TRBD1 (5 bases). From germline, CDR1 is KGHSH and CDR2 LQKENI. This CDR3 region has 14 residues. CDR3: CASSPREGHEKPFF. The DNA of the CDR3 is TGTGCCAGCTCACCGCGGGAGGGGCACGAAAAACCGTTTTTT. Combining the CDR3 with reference TRBV18 and TRBJ1-4 gives the whole variable domain NAGVMQNPRHLVRRRGQEARLRCSPMKGHSHVYWYRQLPEEGLKFMVYLQKENIIDESGMPKERFSAEFPKEGPSILRIQQVVRGDSAAYFCASSPREGHEKPFFGSGTQLSVL.

This chain connects TRBV11-2 to TRBJ2-5; TRBD2 matches at 7 bases. The last part of the DNA fits TRBJ2-7 better; the J call may be wrong. Germline CDR1 SGHAT, CDR2 FQNNGV. The CDR3 is 16 amino acids. Written as DNA, the CDR3 is TGTGCCAGCAGCTTAGCGGCGGGAGCGAACCGCTACGAGCAGTACTTC. Its translation: CASSLAAGANRYEQYF.

The chain joins TRBV28 to TRBJ2-1; D unresolved. The CDR3 consists of 16 residues. The ends were cut back, 2 bases at V and 5 bases at J, with 16 bases in the middle. Germline V gene data show CDR1 as MDHEN and CDR2 as SYDVKM. This CDR3 is CASSLIAALGNNEQFF. CDR3 DNA sequence: TGTGCCAGCAGTTTAATCGCCGCACTCGGAAACAATGAGCAGTTCTTC.

The chain is built from TRBV29-1 and TRBJ2-7; possibly TRBD2 for D (7 bases). Trimming took off 4 bases at V and 2 bases at J, with 12 bases between the two ends. Germline values: CDR1 SQVTM, CDR2 ANQGSEA. The CDR3 length is 13 residues. The DNA for the CDR3 is TGCAGCGTTGGAAAAGGGGGGGCCTACGAGCAGTACTTC. Translated, it gives CSVGKGGAYEQYF.

This clonotype was observed a handful of times. The J gene is TRBJ2-7, the V gene TRBV28; a possible D gene is TRBD1 (5 bases). CDR3 size: 12 residues. In germline, CDR1 is MDHEN, CDR2 SYDVKM. V lost 1 base, J lost 6 bases, and 7 bases lay in between. The chain's CDR3 is CASSLSQGEQYF. For the CDR3, the DNA is TGTGCCAGCAGTTTATCGCAGGGCGAGCAGTACTTC.

The rearrangement links TRBV4-1 to TRBJ1-5; D unclear. CDR3 length: 19 amino acids. Trimming cost V 0 bases and J 2 bases, with 20 bases left between them. The V gene's germline CDR1 is MGHRA and CDR2 YSYEKL. The CDR3, as DNA: TGCGCCAGCAGCCAAGAAGTATGGATATCGGCGGAGGGCAATCAGCCCCAGCATTTT. Translation gives CASSQEVWISAEGNQPQHF.

This clonotype showed up just once. The chain is built from TRBV2 and TRBJ1-6, with D perhaps TRBD1 (5 bases). Germline V lookup: CDR1 SNHLY, CDR2 FYNNEI. CDR3 size: 15 residues. V was shortened by 4 bases and J by 9 bases, with 16 bases between the two germline ends. The CDR3 region is CASSGDGGSGSPLHF. The CDR3 nucleotides read TGTGCCAGCAGTGGGGACGGGGGGTCCGGTTCACCCCTCCACTTT.

The gene calls are TRBV28 and TRBJ2-7; D is tentatively TRBD1 or TRBD2 (5 bases each). From germline, CDR1 is MDHEN and CDR2 SYDVKM. This CDR3 comprises 15 residues. Trimming removed 1 base at V and 2 bases at J, with 12 bases between. CDR3: CASSLSGTKTYEQYF. The CDR3 DNA sequence: TGTGCCAGCAGTTTATCAGGGACCAAAACCTACGAGCAGTACTTC. Full variable domain (outside the CDR3, taken from reference TRBV28 and TRBJ2-7): DVKVTQSSRYLVKRTGEKVFLECVQDMDHENMFWYRQDPGLGLRLIYFSYDVKMKEKGDIPEGYSVSREKKERFSLILESASTNQTSMYLCASSLSGTKTYEQYFGPGTRLTVT.

This sequence joins TRBV12-3 or TRBV12-4 and TRBJ2-7; the match to TRBD1 covers 7 bases. Trimming at V came to 3 bases and at J to 2 bases, leaving 7 bases not matched to a gene. This CDR3 spans 15 amino acids. CDR3 sequence (DNA): TGTGCCAGCAGTTTCACCGGGACAGATACCTACGAGCAGTACTTC. Its translation is CASSFTGTDTYEQYF.

This clonotype has only a few counts. The chain employs TRBV29-1 and TRBJ2-7, with no clear D. Germline lookup yields CDR1 SQVTM and CDR2 ANQGSEA. The CDR3 runs to 13 residues. The V end lost 3 bases, the J end lost 2 bases, and 11 bases lay between the germline ends. CDR3: CSVEAEAPYEQYF. DNA of the CDR3: TGCAGCGTTGAGGCGGAAGCCCCCTACGAGCAGTACTTC.

The chain combines TRBV11-3 with TRBJ2-2; 7 nucleotides line up with TRBD1. Per the germline V gene, CDR1 is SGHNT and CDR2 is YENEEA. The V gene end was trimmed by 5 bases and the J gene end by 2 bases; junction bases not matched to a gene: 5. The CDR3 has 15 residues. Here the CDR3 DNA reads TGTGCCAGCAGCCCACAGGGGTTTAACACCGGGGAGCTGTTTTTT. This gives the protein CASSPQGFNTGELFF. The full variable domain, its missing parts supplied by reference TRBV11-3 and TRBJ2-2, is EAGVVQSPRYKIIEKKQPVAFWCNPISGHNTLYWYLQNLGQGPELLIRYENEEAVDDSQLPKDRFSAERLKGVDSTLKIQPAELGDSAVYLCASSPQGFNTGELFFGEGSRLTVL.

V usage is TRBV7-2 and J usage is TRBJ2-7, with 7 positions matching TRBD1. V lost 5 bases, J lost 4 bases, and 8 bases stayed unmatched. This CDR3 region has 14 residues. CDR1 SGHTA and CDR2 FQGNSA come from the germline V gene. CDR3 bases: TGTGCCAGCAGCCAATGGACGACAGGGTACGAGCAGTACTTC. It yields the protein CASSQWTTGYEQYF.

The chain recombines TRBV15 with TRBJ1-2; D gene ambiguous. Germline assignment: CDR1 LNHNV and CDR2 YYDKDF (reference sequence). Trimming left V 0 bases short and J 3 bases short, with 8 bases between. The CDR3 runs to 14 residues. For the CDR3, the DNA is TGTGCCACCAGCAGAGACCGAGCACACTATGGCTACACCTTC. As protein: CATSRDRAHYGYTF.

This chain links TRBV6-2 or TRBV6-3 with TRBJ2-5, with a weak D call TRBD2 (6 bases). The CDR3 runs to 13 residues. Germline CDR1 MNHEY, CDR2 SVGEGT. V was trimmed by 7 bases and J by 4 bases, leaving 13 bases between them. In DNA form, the CDR3 reads TGTGCCAGCAACAGAGGAGGGGCAGAGACCCAGTACTTC. This translates into CASNRGGAETQYF.

The chain joins TRBV2 to TRBJ2-7; D could derive from TRBD1 or TRBD2 (5 bases each). Germline V gives CDR1 SNHLY, CDR2 FYNNEI. The CDR3 is 12 amino acids. Deletions cut 4 bases from V and 7 bases from J, with 11 bases between. This chain's CDR3 is CASSGGYDEQYF. The CDR3 DNA reads as TGTGCCAGCAGTGGGGGGTATGATGAGCAGTACTTC.

V usage is TRBV10-3 and J usage is TRBJ1-2, with unresolved D. Deletions cut 10 bases from V and 0 bases from J, with 15 bases between. The CDR3 covers 14 residues. Germline V CDR1 and CDR2: ENHRY, SYGVKD. The CDR3 loop reads CATKGGEANYGYTF. CDR3 DNA sequence: TGTGCCACCAAAGGTGGAGAGGCTAACTATGGCTACACCTTC.

This clonotype was found a few times. V is TRBV25-1 and J is TRBJ1-5; 7 nucleotides align to TRBD1. The CDR3 length is 13 residues. After removal of 4 bases from V and 7 bases from J, the junction contained 4 bases not matched to a gene. Germline CDR1 MGHDK, CDR2 SYGVNS. The CDR3 loop reads CASSGGGYQPQHF. The CDR3 region has the DNA TGTGCCAGCAGTGGAGGGGGCTACCAGCCCCAGCATTTT.

The CDR3 loop is CASSPDTTIISPLHF. The CDR3 region has the DNA TGTGCCAGCAGCCCGGACACCACTATAATTTCACCCCTCCACTTT. This sequence joins TRBV14 and TRBJ1-6; D may be TRBD1 (5 bases). Trimming shortened V by 4 bases and J by 9 bases, and 16 bases separated the two germline ends. Germline values: CDR1 SGHDN, CDR2 FVKESK. The CDR3 is made up of 15 amino acids.

This clonotype showed up just a few times. V gene TRBV12-3 or TRBV12-4 combines with J gene TRBJ2-5; the D is unclear. This CDR3 has 12 residues. The V gene lost 2 bases and the J gene lost 12 bases, with 13 bases spanning the gap. CDR3 loop: CASSLHAEKEYF. CDR3 in DNA: TGTGCCAGCAGTTTACATGCGGAAAAGGAGTACTTC.